The 24 T cell receptor beta chains in this list originate from one sample, sequenced in a study of blood T cell repertoires in COVID-19. Produced via immunoSEQ multiplex PCR; TCRdb's table is partial and in-frame only. Here the sample spans 200,000 to 250,000 clones, 70% to 90% being singletons. Source material: PBMCs or T cells enriched from blood (not recorded which). Every receptor here comes from a man aged 30 to 45 who had recovered from COVID-19.

The V gene is TRBV3-1 (or the pseudogene TRBV3-2), the J gene TRBJ1-5; D is possibly TRBD1 (5 bases). The CDR3 is made up of 12 amino acids. Germline V CDR1 and CDR2: LGHDT, YNNKEL (reference sequence). The V end lost 4 bases, the J end lost 7 bases, and 8 bases lay between the germline ends. CDR3 in amino acids: CASSLSGQPQHF. In DNA form, the CDR3 reads TGTGCCAGCAGCCTCTCAGGGCAGCCCCAGCATTTT.

The genes are TRBV10-2 and TRBJ2-3, with 9 nucleotides matching TRBD2. This CDR3 has 16 residues. Looked up from germline, CDR1 is WSHSY and CDR2 is SAAADI. Losses at the gene ends were 6 bases for V and 1 base for J; bases not matched to a gene: 8. The CDR3 nucleotides read TGCGCCAGCAGATTGGCCGGCGGGGGGGGCACAGATACGCAGTATTTT. Its protein is CASRLAGGGGTDTQYF.

The chain carries TRBV25-1 and TRBJ2-3; TRBD2 matches 12 bases. CDR1 is MGHDK and CDR2 is SYGVNS in the germline V gene. The V gene end was trimmed by 5 bases and the J gene end by 5 bases; junction bases not matched to a gene: 11. The CDR3 is 17 amino acids. CDR3 sequence reads: CASSKGLAGLGGDTQYF. The CDR3 DNA sequence: TGTGCCAGCAGTAAGGGACTAGCGGGCCTTGGCGGAGATACGCAGTATTTT. Full variable domain (missing parts from reference TRBV25-1 and TRBJ2-3): EADIYQTPRYLVIGTGKKITLECSQTMGHDKMYWYQQDPGMELHLIHYSYGVNSTEKGDLSSESTVSRIRTEHFPLTLESARPSHTSQYLCASSKGLAGLGGDTQYFGPGTRLTVL.

This rearrangement joins TRBV7-9 to TRBJ1-2, with no clear D. The CDR3 length is 12 residues. Germline V gives CDR1 SEHNR, CDR2 FQNEAQ (reference sequence). Trimming took off 2 bases at V and 6 bases at J, with 7 bases between the two ends. CDR3 amino acids: CASSLLLDGYTF. CDR3 in DNA: TGTGCCAGCAGCTTATTATTAGATGGCTACACCTTC.

J is TRBJ2-1 and V is TRBV5-6, with unresolved D. Trimming stripped 0 bases from V and 5 bases from J, with 12 bases between. The CDR3 contains 15 residues. The germline gives CDR1 SGHDT, CDR2 YYEEEE. CDR3 DNA sequence: TGTGCCAGCAGCTTGGTGAGGAACGGCGACAATGAGCAGTTCTTC. Translated: CASSLVRNGDNEQFF.

The chain carries TRBV2 and TRBJ2-3, with 9 bases aligning to TRBD2. The CDR3 totals 16 residues. Losses at the gene ends were 2 bases for V and 6 bases for J; bases not matched to a gene: 9. In germline, CDR1 is SNHLY, CDR2 FYNNEI. The CDR3 sequence: CASSEHGGRAGDTQYF. The CDR3, as DNA: TGTGCCAGCAGTGAACACGGCGGGAGGGCCGGGGATACGCAGTATTTT.

This clone was found a few times. The chain joins TRBV18 to TRBJ1-6, with TRBD1 identical over 8 bases. V lost 3 bases, J lost 9 bases, and 4 bases stayed unmatched. Germline CDR1 and CDR2: KGHSH and LQKENI. There are 14 residues in the CDR3. This CDR3 reads CASSPGQGGSPLHF. CDR3 coding DNA: TGTGCCAGCTCACCCGGACAGGGCGGTTCACCCCTCCACTTT.

This chain connects TRBV10-2 to TRBJ2-1; 9 nucleotides align to TRBD2. The ends lost 7 bases at V and 8 bases at J; junction bases unmatched: 9. CDR1 and CDR2 from the germline V gene are WSHSY and SAAADI. CDR3 size: 14 residues. As DNA, the CDR3 is TGCGCCAGCAATCAAGCGGGAGGATACGATGAGCAGTTCTTC. Translation gives CASNQAGGYDEQFF.

This chain links TRBV5-1 with TRBJ2-7; 8 bases are shared with TRBD2. CDR3 length: 15 amino acids. Trimming at V came to 2 bases and at J to 1 base, leaving 5 bases not matched to a gene. CDR1 is SGHRS, CDR2 YFSETQ, per germline. In DNA, the CDR3 is TGCGCCAGCAGCTTTCTGGGCGGGAGGTCCTACGAGCAGTACTTC. It yields the protein CASSFLGGRSYEQYF. Full variable domain (missing parts from reference TRBV5-1 and TRBJ2-7): KAGVTQTPRYLIKTRGQQVTLSCSPISGHRSVSWYQQTPGQGLQFLFEYFSETQRNKGNFPGRFSGRQFSNSRSEMNVSTLELGDSALYLCASSFLGGRSYEQYFGPGTRLTVT.

The chain has TRBV7-2 and TRBJ2-1; 12 bases agree with TRBD2. The J segment lost 15 bases and the V segment lost 5 bases, leaving 11 bases of the junction unmatched. The CDR3 consists of 14 residues. Germline V CDR1 and CDR2: SGHTA, FQGNSA. This chain's CDR3 is CASSPTSGSFVPFF. CDR3 bases: TGTGCCAGCAGCCCGACTAGCGGGAGTTTCGTCCCGTTCTTC.

Only a few counts were recorded for this clone. The genes are TRBV29-1 and TRBJ2-1; 13 bases fit TRBD2. The CDR3 runs 13 residues. The V gene's germline CDR1 is SQVTM and CDR2 ANQGSEA. V was pared by 5 bases and J by 8 bases, with 3 bases of the junction left unmatched. CDR3 loop: CSVRTSGRDEQFF. CDR3 nucleotide sequence: TGCAGCGTTAGGACTAGCGGGAGAGATGAGCAGTTCTTC.

The CDR3 DNA reads as TGCAGCGCAACAGGGAGCGGCTACACCTTC. Residues: CSATGSGYTF. The rearrangement links TRBV29-1 to TRBJ1-2; D is possibly TRBD1 (6 bases). Looked up from germline, CDR1 is SQVTM and CDR2 is ANQGSEA. V lost 7 bases and J 8 bases, leaving 11 bases between the germline ends. The length of the CDR3 is 10 residues.

The rearrangement links TRBV6-5 to TRBJ1-5; the D is unclear. Germline V CDR1 and CDR2: MNHEY, SVGAGI. The CDR3 is 12 amino acids. V lost 9 bases, J lost 4 bases, and 10 bases lay in between. CDR3 region: CASYGENQPQHF. In DNA, the CDR3 is TGTGCCAGTTACGGTGAAAATCAGCCCCAGCATTTT.

The chain recombines TRBV5-1 with TRBJ2-1; D is unresolved. The CDR3 is made up of 15 amino acids. Trimming removed 0 bases at V and 0 bases at J, with 7 bases between. CDR1 and CDR2 (germline): SGHRS, YFSETQ. CDR3 region: CASSLESSSYNEQFF. For the CDR3, the DNA is TGCGCCAGCAGCTTGGAATCGAGCTCCTACAATGAGCAGTTCTTC.

The chain is built from TRBV15 and TRBJ2-7; a possible D gene is TRBD1 (5 bases). This CDR3 spans 13 amino acids. V shed 3 bases and J shed 7 bases, with 13 bases lying between them. Germline lookup yields CDR1 LNHNV and CDR2 YYDKDF (reference sequence). The chain's CDR3 is CATSSGALEEQYF. The DNA of the CDR3 is TGTGCCACCAGCAGTGGGGCACTGGAAGAGCAGTACTTC. Full variable domain (rest looked up from reference TRBV15 and TRBJ2-7): DAMVIQNPRYQVTQFGKPVTLSCSQTLNHNVMYWYQQKSSQAPKLLFHYYDKDFNNEADTPDNFQSRRPNTSFCFLDIRSPGLGDTAMYLCATSSGALEEQYFGPGTRLTVT.

This sequence joins TRBV4-1 and TRBJ2-2, with 12 nucleotides matching TRBD1. V lost 4 bases, J lost 5 bases, and 17 bases stayed unmatched. CDR1 and CDR2 (germline): MGHRA, YSYEKL. The CDR3 totals 20 residues. The CDR3, as DNA: TGCGCCAGCAGCCTTTATCCGGGACAGGGGGCTTACATGCGGACCGGGGAGCTGTTTTTT. Residues: CASSLYPGQGAYMRTGELFF.

The V and J genes are TRBV4-1 and TRBJ2-7; D is perhaps TRBD1 (6 bases). Germline-derived CDR1 and CDR2 are MGHRA and YSYEKL. The CDR3 covers 14 residues. V lost 5 bases to trimming and J lost 6 bases, with 17 bases between them. CDR3 sequence reads: CASSSAEGDGEQYF. The CDR3 region has the DNA TGCGCCAGCAGCTCAGCCGAGGGGGACGGCGAGCAGTACTTC.

This chain connects TRBV7-2 to TRBJ1-5; 7 bases fit TRBD1. V lost 5 bases and J lost 0; bases outside the gene matches: 4. From germline, CDR1 is SGHTA and CDR2 FQGNSA. The CDR3 has 15 residues. The DNA of the CDR3 is TGTGCCAGCAGCCCTCGGGACAGTAGCAATCAGCCCCAGCATTTT. Encoded protein: CASSPRDSSNQPQHF.

The chain links TRBV27 to TRBJ2-4, with a tentative D call TRBD2 (5 bases). Germline assignment: CDR1 MNHEY and CDR2 SMNVEV (reference sequence). CDR3 length: 16 residues. Trimming took 4 bases from V and 0 from J, leaving 13 bases between them. The CDR3 is CASSSAGGLAKNIQYF. DNA for the CDR3: TGTGCCAGCAGTTCGGCGGGCGGACTAGCCAAAAACATTCAGTACTTC.

The chain links TRBV4-2 to TRBJ2-2; D may be TRBD2 (5 bases). CDR3 length: 13 amino acids. The ends were cut back, 1 base at V and 7 bases at J, with 7 bases in the middle. Germline V gene lookup returns CDR1 LGHNA and CDR2 YNFKEQ. CDR3 coding DNA: TGTGCCAGCAGCCAAGTAGGAGGCGGGGAGCTGTTTTTT. It specifies CASSQVGGGELFF.

V usage is TRBV5-5 and J usage is TRBJ1-1; D gene ambiguous. V was cut by 0 bases and J by 5 bases, with 8 bases left in between. From germline, CDR1 is SGHKS and CDR2 YYEKEE (reference sequence). This CDR3 has 13 amino acids. CDR3 protein: CASSLEGRTEAFF. The DNA for the CDR3 is TGTGCCAGCAGCTTGGAAGGGAGGACTGAAGCTTTCTTT. Supplemented by reference TRBV5-5 and TRBJ1-1, the full variable domain reads DAGVTQSPTHLIKTRGQQVTLRCSPISGHKSVSWYQQVLGQGPQFIFQYYEKEERGRGNFPDRFSARQFPNYSSELNVNALLLGDSALYLCASSLEGRTEAFFGQGTRLTVV.

V gene TRBV27 combines with J gene TRBJ2-1; maybe TRBD1 (6 bases). Trimming stripped 5 bases from V and 4 bases from J, with 12 bases between. The CDR3 is 14 residues long. In germline, CDR1 is MNHEY, CDR2 SMNVEV (reference sequence). This chain's CDR3 is CASSPRTEYNEQFF. In DNA, the CDR3 is TGTGCCAGCAGTCCACGGACAGAATACAATGAGCAGTTCTTC.

In DNA, the CDR3 is TGTGCCAGCAGCCCTAGGGGGTTTGGGGTCTACGAGCAGTACTTC. Residues: CASSPRGFGVYEQYF. V is TRBV3-1 (or the pseudogene TRBV3-2) and J is TRBJ2-7; tentative D call: TRBD1 (6 bases). Looked up from germline, CDR1 is LGHDT and CDR2 is YNNKEL (reference sequence). Trimming took 4 bases from V and 3 from J, leaving 16 bases between them. This CDR3 region has 15 residues.

This chain connects TRBV28 to TRBJ1-2; possibly TRBD1 for D (5 bases). V was clipped by 6 bases and J by 5 bases, with 10 bases between them. Looked up from germline, CDR1 is MDHEN and CDR2 is SYDVKM. The CDR3 spans 12 residues. DNA for the CDR3: TGTGCCAGCAGGACAGAAGCGTATGGCTACACCTTC. This gives the protein CASRTEAYGYTF.